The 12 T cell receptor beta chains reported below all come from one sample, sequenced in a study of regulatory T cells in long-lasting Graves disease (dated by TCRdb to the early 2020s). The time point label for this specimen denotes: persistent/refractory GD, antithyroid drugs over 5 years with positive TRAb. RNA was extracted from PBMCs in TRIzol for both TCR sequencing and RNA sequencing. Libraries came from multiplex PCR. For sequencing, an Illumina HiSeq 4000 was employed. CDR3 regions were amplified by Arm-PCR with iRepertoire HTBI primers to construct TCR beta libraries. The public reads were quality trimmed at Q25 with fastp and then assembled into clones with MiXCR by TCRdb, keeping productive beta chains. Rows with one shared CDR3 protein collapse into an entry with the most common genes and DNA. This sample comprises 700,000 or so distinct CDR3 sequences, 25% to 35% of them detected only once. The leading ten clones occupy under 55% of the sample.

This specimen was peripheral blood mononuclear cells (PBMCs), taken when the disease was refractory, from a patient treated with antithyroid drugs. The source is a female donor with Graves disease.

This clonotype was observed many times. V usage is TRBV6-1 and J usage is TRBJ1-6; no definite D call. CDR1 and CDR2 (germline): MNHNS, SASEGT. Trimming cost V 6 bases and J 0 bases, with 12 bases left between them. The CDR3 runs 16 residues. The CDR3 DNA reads TGTGCCAGCAGGACGGGGTTCAGCTCCTATAATTCACCCCTCCACTTT. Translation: CASRTGFSSYNSPLHF.

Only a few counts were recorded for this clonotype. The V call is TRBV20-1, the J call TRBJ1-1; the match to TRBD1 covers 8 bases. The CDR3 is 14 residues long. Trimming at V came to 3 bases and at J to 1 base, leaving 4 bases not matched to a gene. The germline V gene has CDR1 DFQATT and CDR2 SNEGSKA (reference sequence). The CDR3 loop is CSARDRASNTEAFF. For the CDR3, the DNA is TGCAGTGCTAGGGACAGGGCGTCGAACACTGAAGCTTTCTTT.

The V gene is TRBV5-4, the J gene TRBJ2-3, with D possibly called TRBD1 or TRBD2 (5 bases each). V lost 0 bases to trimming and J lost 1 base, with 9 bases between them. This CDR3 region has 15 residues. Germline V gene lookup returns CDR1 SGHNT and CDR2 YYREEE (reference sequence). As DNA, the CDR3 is TGTGCCAGCAGCTTGGTTCCGGGGCGCACAGATACGCAGTATTTT. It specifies CASSLVPGRTDTQYF.

The CDR3 reads CASSLAPITENEQYF. As DNA, the CDR3 is TGCGCCAGCAGCTTGGCCCCCATCACAGAGAACGAGCAGTACTTC. J is TRBJ2-7 and V is TRBV5-1; no firm D call. V was clipped by 0 bases and J by 5 bases, with 15 bases between them. The CDR3 has 15 amino acids. Germline lookup yields CDR1 SGHRS and CDR2 YFSETQ.

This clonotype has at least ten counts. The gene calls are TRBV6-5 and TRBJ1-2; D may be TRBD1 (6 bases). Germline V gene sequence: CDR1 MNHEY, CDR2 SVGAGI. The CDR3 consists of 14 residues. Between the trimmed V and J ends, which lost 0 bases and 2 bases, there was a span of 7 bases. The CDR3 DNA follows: TGTGCCAGCAGTTACTCAAGGGGGAACTATGGCTACACCTTC. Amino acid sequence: CASSYSRGNYGYTF.

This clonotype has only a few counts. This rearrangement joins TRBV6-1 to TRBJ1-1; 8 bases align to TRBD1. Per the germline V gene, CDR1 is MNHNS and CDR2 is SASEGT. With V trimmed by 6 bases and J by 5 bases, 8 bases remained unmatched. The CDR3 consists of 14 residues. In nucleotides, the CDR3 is TGTGCCAGCAGGCAATTACAGGGGGGTACTGAAGCTTTCTTT. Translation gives CASRQLQGGTEAFF.

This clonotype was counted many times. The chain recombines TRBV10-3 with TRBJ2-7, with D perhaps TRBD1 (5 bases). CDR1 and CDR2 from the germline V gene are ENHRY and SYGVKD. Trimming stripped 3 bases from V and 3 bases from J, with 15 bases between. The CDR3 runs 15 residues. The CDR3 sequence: CAISDDPQGGYEQYF. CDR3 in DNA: TGTGCCATCAGTGACGACCCTCAGGGTGGCTACGAGCAGTACTTC.

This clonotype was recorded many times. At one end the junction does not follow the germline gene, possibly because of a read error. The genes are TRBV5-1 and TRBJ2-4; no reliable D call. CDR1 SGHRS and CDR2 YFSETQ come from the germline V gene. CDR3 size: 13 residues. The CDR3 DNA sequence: TGTGCCAGCAGTTCGCAAGGCAGGAACATTCAGTACTTC. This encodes CASSSQGRNIQYF.

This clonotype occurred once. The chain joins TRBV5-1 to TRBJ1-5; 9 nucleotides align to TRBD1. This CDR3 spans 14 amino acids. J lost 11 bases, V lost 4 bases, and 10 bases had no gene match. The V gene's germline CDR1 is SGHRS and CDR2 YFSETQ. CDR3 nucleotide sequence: TGCGCCAGCAGCGTGGGACAGGGAGAGCAGTCCCAGCATTTT. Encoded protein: CASSVGQGEQSQHF.

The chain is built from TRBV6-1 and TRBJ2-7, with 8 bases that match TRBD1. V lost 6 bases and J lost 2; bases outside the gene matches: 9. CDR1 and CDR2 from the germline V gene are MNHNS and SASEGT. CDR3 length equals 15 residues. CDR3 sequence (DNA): TGTGCCAGCAGCGATTCCGGGACAGGTACCTACGAGCAGTACTTC. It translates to CASSDSGTGTYEQYF.

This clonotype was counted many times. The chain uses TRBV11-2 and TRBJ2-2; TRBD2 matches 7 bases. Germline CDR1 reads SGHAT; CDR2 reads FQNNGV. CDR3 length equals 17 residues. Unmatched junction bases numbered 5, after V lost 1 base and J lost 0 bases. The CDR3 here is CASSLVTSAPNTGELFF. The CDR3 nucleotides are TGTGCCAGCAGCTTAGTTACTAGCGCCCCGAACACCGGGGAGCTGTTTTTT.

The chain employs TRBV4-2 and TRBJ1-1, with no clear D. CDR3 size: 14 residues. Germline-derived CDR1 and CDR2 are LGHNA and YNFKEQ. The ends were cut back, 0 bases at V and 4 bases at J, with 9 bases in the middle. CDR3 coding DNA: TGTGCCAGCAGCCAAGAGACGGGGTTCACTGAAGCTTTCTTT. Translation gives CASSQETGFTEAFF.